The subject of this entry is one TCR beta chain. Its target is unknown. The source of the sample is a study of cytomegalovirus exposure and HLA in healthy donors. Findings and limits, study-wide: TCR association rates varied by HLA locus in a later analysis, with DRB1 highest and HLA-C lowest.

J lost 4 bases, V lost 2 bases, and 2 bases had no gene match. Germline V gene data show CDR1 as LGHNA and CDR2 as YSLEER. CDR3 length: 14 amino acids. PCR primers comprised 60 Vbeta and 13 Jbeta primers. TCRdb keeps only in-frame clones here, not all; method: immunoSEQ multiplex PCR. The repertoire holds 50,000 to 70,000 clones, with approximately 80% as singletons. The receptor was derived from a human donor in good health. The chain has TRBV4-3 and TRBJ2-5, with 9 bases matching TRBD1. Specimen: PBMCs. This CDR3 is CASSQHRGPETQYF. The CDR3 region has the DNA TGCGCCAGCAGCCAACACAGGGGGCCAGAGACCCAGTACTTC.